This T cell receptor (beta chain) was identified during a study of shared clonotypes between healthy human individuals. Turning to the study itself: Researchers assigned three CD4 naive, three CD4 memory, two CD8 naive and one CD8 memory plate to each donor.

A CD45RA+ naive subset and a CD45RA-negative memory subset were split from CD4+ cells. Trimming at V came to 1 base and at J to 8 bases, leaving 7 bases not matched to a gene. The CDR3 extends over 15 amino acids. CDR1 is SGHTS, CDR2 YDEGEE, per germline. Method: immunoSEQ multiplex PCR; TCRdb's copy keeps in-frame clones and lacks some. This sample carries 700,000 or so clones, approximately 75% of them seen once, and the ten largest clones take 1.8%. V gene TRBV5-8 combines with J gene TRBJ1-4, with TRBD1 matching over 8 bases. The TCR was taken from a woman aged 30 to 39 in good health. The sequenced material came from memory CD4+ T cells sorted from blood. As for subset: CD45RA-negative fraction. The CDR3 region is CASSLRSTGDEKLFF. The DNA of the CDR3 is TGTGCCAGCAGCTTGCGGTCGACAGGGGACGAAAAACTGTTTTTT.